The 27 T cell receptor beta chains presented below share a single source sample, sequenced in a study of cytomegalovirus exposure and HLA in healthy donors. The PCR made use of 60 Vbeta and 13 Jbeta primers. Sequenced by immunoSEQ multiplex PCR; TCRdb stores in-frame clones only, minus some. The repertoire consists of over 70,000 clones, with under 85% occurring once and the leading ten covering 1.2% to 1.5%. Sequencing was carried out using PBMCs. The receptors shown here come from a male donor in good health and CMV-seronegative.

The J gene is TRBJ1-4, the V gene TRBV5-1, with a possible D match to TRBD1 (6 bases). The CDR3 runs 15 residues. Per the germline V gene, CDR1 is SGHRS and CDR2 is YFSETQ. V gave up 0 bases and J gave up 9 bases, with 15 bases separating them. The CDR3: CASSLDSPGHQKLFF. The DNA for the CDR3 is TGCGCCAGCAGCTTGGATTCCCCGGGACACCAAAAACTGTTTTTT. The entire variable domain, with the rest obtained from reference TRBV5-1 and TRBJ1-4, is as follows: KAGVTQTPRYLIKTRGQQVTLSCSPISGHRSVSWYQQTPGQGLQFLFEYFSETQRNKGNFPGRFSGRQFSNSRSEMNVSTLELGDSALYLCASSLDSPGHQKLFFGSGTQLSVL.

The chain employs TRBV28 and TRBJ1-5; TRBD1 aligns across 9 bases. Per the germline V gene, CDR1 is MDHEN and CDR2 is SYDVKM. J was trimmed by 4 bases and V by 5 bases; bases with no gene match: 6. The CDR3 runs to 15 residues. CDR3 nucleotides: TGTGCCAGCAGTATTACCGGGACAGGGAATCAGCCCCAGCATTTT. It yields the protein CASSITGTGNQPQHF. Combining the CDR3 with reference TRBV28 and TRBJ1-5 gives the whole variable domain DVKVTQSSRYLVKRTGEKVFLECVQDMDHENMFWYRQDPGLGLRLIYFSYDVKMKEKGDIPEGYSVSREKKERFSLILESASTNQTSMYLCASSITGTGNQPQHFGDGTRLSIL.

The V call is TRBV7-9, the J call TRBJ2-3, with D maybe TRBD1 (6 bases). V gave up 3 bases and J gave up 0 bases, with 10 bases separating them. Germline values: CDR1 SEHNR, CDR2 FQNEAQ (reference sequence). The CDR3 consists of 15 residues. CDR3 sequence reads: CASSFQGWSTDTQYF. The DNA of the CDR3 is TGTGCCAGCAGCTTTCAGGGGTGGAGCACAGATACGCAGTATTTT. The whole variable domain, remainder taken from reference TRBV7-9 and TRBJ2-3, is DTGVSQNPRHKITKRGQNVTFRCDPISEHNRLYWYRQTLGQGPEFLTYFQNEAQLEKSRLLSDRFSAERPKGSFSTLEIQRTEQGDSAMYLCASSFQGWSTDTQYFGPGTRLTVL.

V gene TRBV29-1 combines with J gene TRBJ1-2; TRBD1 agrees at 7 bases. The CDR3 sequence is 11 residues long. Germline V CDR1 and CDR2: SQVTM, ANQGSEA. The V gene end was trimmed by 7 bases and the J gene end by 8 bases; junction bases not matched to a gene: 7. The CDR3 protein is CSDGQAAGYTF. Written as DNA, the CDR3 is TGCAGCGATGGACAGGCCGCCGGCTACACCTTC.

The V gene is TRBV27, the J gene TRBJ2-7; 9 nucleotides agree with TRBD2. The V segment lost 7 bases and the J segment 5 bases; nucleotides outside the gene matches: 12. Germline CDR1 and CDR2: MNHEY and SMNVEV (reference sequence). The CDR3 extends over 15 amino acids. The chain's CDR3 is CASNIGGAGGDEQYF. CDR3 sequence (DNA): TGTGCCAGCAATATTGGGGGCGCGGGAGGGGACGAGCAGTACTTC.

This chain's CDR3 is CASSESGNQPQHF. The CDR3, as DNA: TGCGCCAGCAGTGAATCGGGCAATCAGCCCCAGCATTTT. The V and J genes are TRBV10-1 and TRBJ1-5; D is undetermined. The germline CDR1 and CDR2 sequences are WNHNN and SYGVQD (reference sequence). The CDR3 length is 13 residues. V lost 3 bases and J lost 2, with 5 bases in between.

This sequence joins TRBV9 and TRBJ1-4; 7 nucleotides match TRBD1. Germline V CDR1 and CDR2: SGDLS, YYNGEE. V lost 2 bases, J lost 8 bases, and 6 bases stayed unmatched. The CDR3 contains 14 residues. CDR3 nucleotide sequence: TGTGCCAGCAGCGTTAGGGCAGGGGGAGAAAAACTGTTTTTT. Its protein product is CASSVRAGGEKLFF.

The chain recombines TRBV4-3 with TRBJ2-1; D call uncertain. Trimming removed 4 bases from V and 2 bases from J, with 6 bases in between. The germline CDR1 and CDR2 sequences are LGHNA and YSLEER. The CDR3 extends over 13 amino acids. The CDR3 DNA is TGCGCCAGCAGCCCAACGGCCTACAATGAGCAGTTCTTC. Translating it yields CASSPTAYNEQFF.

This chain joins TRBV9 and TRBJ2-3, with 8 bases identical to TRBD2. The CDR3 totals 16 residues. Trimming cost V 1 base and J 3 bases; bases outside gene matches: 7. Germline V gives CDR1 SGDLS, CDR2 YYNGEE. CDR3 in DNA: TGTGCCAGCAGCGTAAGGGGGAGCGGGAGAACAGATACGCAGTATTTT. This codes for CASSVRGSGRTDTQYF. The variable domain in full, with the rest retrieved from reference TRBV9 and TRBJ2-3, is DSGVTQTPKHLITATGQRVTLRCSPRSGDLSVYWYQQSLDQGLQFLIQYYNGEERAKGNILERFSAQQFPDLHSELNLSSLELGDSALYFCASSVRGSGRTDTQYFGPGTRLTVL.

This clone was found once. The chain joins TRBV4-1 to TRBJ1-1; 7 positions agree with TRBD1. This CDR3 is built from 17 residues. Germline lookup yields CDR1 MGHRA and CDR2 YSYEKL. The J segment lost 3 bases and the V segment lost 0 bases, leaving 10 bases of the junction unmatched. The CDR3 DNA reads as TGCGCCAGCAGCCAAGATGGGGTTGCAGGGACAGACACTGAAGCTTTCTTT. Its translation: CASSQDGVAGTDTEAFF.

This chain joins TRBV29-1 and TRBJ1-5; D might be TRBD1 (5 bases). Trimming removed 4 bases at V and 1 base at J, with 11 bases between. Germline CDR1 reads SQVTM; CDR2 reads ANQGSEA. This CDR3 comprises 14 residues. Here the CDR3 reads CSVAQGMSNQPQHF. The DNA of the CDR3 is TGCAGCGTTGCGCAGGGAATGAGCAATCAGCCCCAGCATTTT. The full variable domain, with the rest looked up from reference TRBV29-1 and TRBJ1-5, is SAVISQKPSRDICQRGTSLTIQCQVDSQVTMMFWYRQQPGQSLTLIATANQGSEATYESGFVIDKFPISRPNLTFSTLTVSNMSPEDSSIYLCSVAQGMSNQPQHFGDGTRLSIL.

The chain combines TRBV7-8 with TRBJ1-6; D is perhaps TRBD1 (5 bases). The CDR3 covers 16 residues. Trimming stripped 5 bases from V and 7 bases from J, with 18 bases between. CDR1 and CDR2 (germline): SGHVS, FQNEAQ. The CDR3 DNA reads TGTGCCAGCAGCCCCGCCGTCAGGGTTGACAATTCACCCCTCCACTTT. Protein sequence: CASSPAVRVDNSPLHF.

For the CDR3, the DNA is TGCAGTAATAGGCTAGCGGGGGGCAATGAGCAGTTCTTC. The encoded protein is CSNRLAGGNEQFF. V gene TRBV29-1 combines with J gene TRBJ2-1; 11 bases agree with TRBD2. The CDR3 extends over 13 amino acids. From germline, CDR1 is SQVTM and CDR2 ANQGSEA.

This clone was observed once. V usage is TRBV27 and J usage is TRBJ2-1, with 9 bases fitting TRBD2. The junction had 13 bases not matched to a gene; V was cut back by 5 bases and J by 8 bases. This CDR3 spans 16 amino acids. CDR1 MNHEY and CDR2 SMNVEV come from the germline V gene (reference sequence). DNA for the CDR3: TGTGCCAGCAGTCTTTTAGCGGGGGCCTTGTACCATGAGCAGTTCTTC. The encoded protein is CASSLLAGALYHEQFF.

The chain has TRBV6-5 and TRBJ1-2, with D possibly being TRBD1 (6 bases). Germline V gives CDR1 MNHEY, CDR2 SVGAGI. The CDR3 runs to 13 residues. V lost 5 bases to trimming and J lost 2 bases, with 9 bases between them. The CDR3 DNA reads TGTGCCAGCAGTCCGGACAGCAACTATGGCTACACCTTC. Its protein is CASSPDSNYGYTF.

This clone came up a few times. The CDR3 protein is CASSARGTYEQYF. The CDR3 nucleotides read TGTGCCAGCAGCGCTCGGGGGACCTACGAGCAGTACTTC. This chain connects TRBV7-2 to TRBJ2-7; perhaps TRBD2 as D (6 bases). Trimming left V 5 bases short and J 2 bases short, with 10 bases between. The germline V gene has CDR1 SGHTA and CDR2 FQGNSA. The CDR3 is 13 amino acids.

CDR3 sequence (DNA): TGTGCCAGCAGCATTTATACAGGGGTGACTGAAGCTTTCTTT. Protein product: CASSIYTGVTEAFF. V usage is TRBV11-2 and J usage is TRBJ1-1, with TRBD1 identical over 7 bases. Germline CDR1 SGHAT, CDR2 FQNNGV. The CDR3 has 14 residues. V was pared by 5 bases and J by 5 bases, with 8 bases of the junction left unmatched.

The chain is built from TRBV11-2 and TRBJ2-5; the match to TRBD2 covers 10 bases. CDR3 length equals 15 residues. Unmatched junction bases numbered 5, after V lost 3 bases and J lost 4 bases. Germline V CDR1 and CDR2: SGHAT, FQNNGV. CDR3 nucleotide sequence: TGTGCCAGCAGCTTGGCTAGCGGGAGCGGAGAGACCCAGTACTTC. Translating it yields CASSLASGSGETQYF.

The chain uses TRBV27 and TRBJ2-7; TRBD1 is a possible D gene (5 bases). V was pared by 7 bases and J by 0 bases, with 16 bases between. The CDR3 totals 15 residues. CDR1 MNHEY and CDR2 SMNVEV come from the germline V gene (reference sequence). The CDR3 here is CASMSGPISSYEQYF. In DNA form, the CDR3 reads TGTGCCAGCATGTCAGGGCCCATTAGCTCCTACGAGCAGTACTTC.

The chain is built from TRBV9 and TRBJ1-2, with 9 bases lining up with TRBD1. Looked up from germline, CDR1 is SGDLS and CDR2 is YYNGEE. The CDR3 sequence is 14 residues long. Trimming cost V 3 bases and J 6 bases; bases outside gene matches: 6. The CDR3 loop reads CASSAATGGNGYTF. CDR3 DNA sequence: TGTGCCAGCAGCGCGGCAACAGGGGGCAATGGCTACACCTTC.

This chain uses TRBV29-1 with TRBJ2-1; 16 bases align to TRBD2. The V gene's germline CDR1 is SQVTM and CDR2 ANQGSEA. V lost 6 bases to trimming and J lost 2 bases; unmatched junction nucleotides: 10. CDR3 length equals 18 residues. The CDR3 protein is CSVELRGTSGRAYNEQFF. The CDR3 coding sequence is TGCAGCGTCGAATTGAGGGGGACTAGCGGGAGGGCCTACAATGAGCAGTTCTTC.

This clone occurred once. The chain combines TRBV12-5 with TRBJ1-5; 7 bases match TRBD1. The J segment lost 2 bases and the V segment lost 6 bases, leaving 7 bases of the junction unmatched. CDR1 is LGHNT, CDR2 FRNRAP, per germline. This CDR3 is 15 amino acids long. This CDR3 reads CASGTTGTRNQPQHF. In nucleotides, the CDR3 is TGTGCTAGTGGCACGACAGGGACCCGCAATCAGCCCCAGCATTTT.

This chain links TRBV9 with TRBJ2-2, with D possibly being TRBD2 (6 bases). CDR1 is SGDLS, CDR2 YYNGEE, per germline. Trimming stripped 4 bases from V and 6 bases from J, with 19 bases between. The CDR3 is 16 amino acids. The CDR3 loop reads CASSPREGRHAGELFF. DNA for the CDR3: TGTGCCAGCAGCCCTCGCGAAGGGAGGCATGCCGGGGAGCTGTTTTTT.

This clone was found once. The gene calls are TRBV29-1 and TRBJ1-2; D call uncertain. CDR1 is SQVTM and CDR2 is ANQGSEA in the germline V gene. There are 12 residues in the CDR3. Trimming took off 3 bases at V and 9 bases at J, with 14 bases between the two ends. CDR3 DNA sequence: TGCAGCGTTGACGCTGGCGGGAATAGCTACACCTTC. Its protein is CSVDAGGNSYTF. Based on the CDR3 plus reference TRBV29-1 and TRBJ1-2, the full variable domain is SAVISQKPSRDICQRGTSLTIQCQVDSQVTMMFWYRQQPGQSLTLIATANQGSEATYESGFVIDKFPISRPNLTFSTLTVSNMSPEDSSIYLCSVDAGGNSYTFGSGTRLTVV.

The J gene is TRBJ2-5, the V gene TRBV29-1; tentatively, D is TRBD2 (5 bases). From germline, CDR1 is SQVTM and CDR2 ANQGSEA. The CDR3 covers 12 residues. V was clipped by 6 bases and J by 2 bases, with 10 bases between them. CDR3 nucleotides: TGCAGCGTGTCGGACTCACAAGAGACCCAGTACTTC. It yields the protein CSVSDSQETQYF.

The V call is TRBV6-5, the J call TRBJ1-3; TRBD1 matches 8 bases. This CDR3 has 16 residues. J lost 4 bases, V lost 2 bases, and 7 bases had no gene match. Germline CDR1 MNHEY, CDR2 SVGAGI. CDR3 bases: TGTGCCAGCAGTTACGCGGACAGGGCTACGGGAAACACCATATATTTT. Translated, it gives CASSYADRATGNTIYF.

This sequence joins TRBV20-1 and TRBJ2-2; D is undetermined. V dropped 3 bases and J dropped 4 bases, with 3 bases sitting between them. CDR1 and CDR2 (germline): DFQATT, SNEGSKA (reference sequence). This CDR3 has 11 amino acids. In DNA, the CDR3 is TGCAGTGCTAGGAGCACCGGGGAGCTGTTTTTT. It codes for CSARSTGELFF.